This passage covers 27 T cell receptor beta chains from one sample sequenced in a study of blood T cell repertoires in COVID-19. Assay: immunoSEQ multiplex PCR; the TCRdb copy retains only in-frame clones and omits some. The repertoire has a few hundred thousand clones, 80% of them found once; the top ten carry under 4.5%. The sample consisted of PBMCs or T cells enriched from blood (not recorded which). The receptors here all came from a man under 40 with acute COVID-19.

V is TRBV6-6 and J is TRBJ2-7; TRBD2 might be the D (5 bases). Trimming shortened V by 2 bases and J by 2 bases, and 10 bases separated the two germline ends. This CDR3 has 14 amino acids. Per the germline V gene, CDR1 is MNHNY and CDR2 is SVGAGI (reference sequence). As DNA, the CDR3 is TGTGCCAGCAGTTACGAGGGCCCACCCTACGAGCAGTACTTC. It specifies CASSYEGPPYEQYF.

The V gene is TRBV6-5, the J gene TRBJ1-1; no clear D. Trimming removed 6 bases from V and 1 base from J, with 12 bases in between. The CDR3 length is 14 residues. Germline V gene lookup returns CDR1 MNHEY and CDR2 SVGAGI. The CDR3 DNA sequence: TGTGCCAGCAGCCTGGCTCCAGGGAACACTGAAGCTTTCTTT. Its translation is CASSLAPGNTEAFF.

This clone was seen just once. The chain recombines TRBV18 with TRBJ2-1; D might be TRBD1 (5 bases). Germline V CDR1 and CDR2: KGHSH, LQKENI. CDR3 size: 13 residues. Trimming took off 3 bases at V and 6 bases at J, with 9 bases between the two ends. This CDR3 reads CASSPLQVNEQFF. CDR3 nucleotide sequence: TGTGCCAGCTCACCCCTACAGGTCAATGAGCAGTTCTTC. The full variable domain, completed using reference TRBV18 and TRBJ2-1, is NAGVMQNPRHLVRRRGQEARLRCSPMKGHSHVYWYRQLPEEGLKFMVYLQKENIIDESGMPKERFSAEFPKEGPSILRIQQVVRGDSAAYFCASSPLQVNEQFFGPGTRLTVL.

This clone has just a few counts. The chain links TRBV27 to TRBJ2-7; TRBD2 matches at 12 bases. Losses at the gene ends were 5 bases for V and 8 bases for J; bases not matched to a gene: 7. The germline CDR1 and CDR2 sequences are MNHEY and SMNVEV (reference sequence). The CDR3 consists of 14 residues. The CDR3 reads CASSPTSGGPQQYF. CDR3 in DNA: TGTGCCAGCAGTCCTACTAGCGGGGGGCCCCAGCAGTACTTC.

The chain couples TRBV5-6 to TRBJ2-3, with 10 bases aligning to TRBD1. V was pared by 3 bases and J by 5 bases, with 6 bases of the junction left unmatched. The CDR3 length is 15 residues. The germline CDR1 and CDR2 sequences are SGHDT and YYEEEE. CDR3 sequence (DNA): TGTGCCAGCAGCTGGCCGGGACAGGGGATAGATACGCAGTATTTT. Amino acids: CASSWPGQGIDTQYF.

This sequence joins TRBV7-9 and TRBJ2-3; TRBD2 might be the D (5 bases). This CDR3 has 18 residues. The ends were cut back, 5 bases at V and 0 bases at J, with 21 bases in the middle. Germline V gene sequence: CDR1 SEHNR, CDR2 FQNEAQ (reference sequence). The CDR3 DNA follows: TGTGCCAGCAGCGCGAGGCCGGGGTTGGACTTAAGCACAGATACGCAGTATTTT. Translated, it gives CASSARPGLDLSTDTQYF.

V gene TRBV5-1 combines with J gene TRBJ1-2; a weak D match, TRBD1 (5 bases). Trimming took off 2 bases at V and 0 bases at J, with 8 bases between the two ends. CDR3 length equals 14 residues. Per germline, CDR1 SGHRS and CDR2 YFSETQ. CDR3 DNA sequence: TGCGCCAGCAGCTTAACGACAGCTAACTATGGCTACACCTTC. It yields the protein CASSLTTANYGYTF.

This clone has just a few counts. The J gene is TRBJ1-1, the V gene TRBV5-1; possible D gene TRBD1, 5 bases. This CDR3 is built from 14 residues. Looked up from germline, CDR1 is SGHRS and CDR2 is YFSETQ. The ends were cut back, 6 bases at V and 0 bases at J, with 12 bases in the middle. CDR3 protein: CASKVDSMNTEAFF. The CDR3 DNA reads as TGCGCCAGCAAGGTCGACAGCATGAACACTGAAGCTTTCTTT. Using reference TRBV5-1 and TRBJ1-1 for the parts outside the CDR3, the full variable domain is KAGVTQTPRYLIKTRGQQVTLSCSPISGHRSVSWYQQTPGQGLQFLFEYFSETQRNKGNFPGRFSGRQFSNSRSEMNVSTLELGDSALYLCASKVDSMNTEAFFGQGTRLTVV.

The rearrangement uses TRBV6-6 and TRBJ1-1, with TRBD1 as a possible D gene (6 bases). Germline CDR1 reads MNHNY; CDR2 reads SVGAGI (reference sequence). The germline V and J ends were trimmed by 6 bases and 4 bases, with 15 bases remaining between them. The CDR3 runs to 14 residues. CDR3 nucleotide sequence: TGTGCCAGCAGCCCATTAGGGGGTATCACTGAAGCTTTCTTT. Translating gives CASSPLGGITEAFF.

This chain uses TRBV28 with TRBJ1-2; no firm D call. Germline lookup yields CDR1 MDHEN and CDR2 SYDVKM. Trimming removed 7 bases from V and 8 bases from J, with 11 bases in between. This CDR3 contains 11 residues. CDR3 protein: CASNPGGGYTF. CDR3 bases: TGTGCCAGCAACCCGGGAGGCGGCTACACCTTC.

The chain is built from TRBV19 and TRBJ1-6, with 11 bases fitting TRBD1. CDR1 is LNHDA and CDR2 is SQIVND in the germline V gene (reference sequence). Trimming at V came to 4 bases and at J to 9 bases, leaving 5 bases not matched to a gene. The CDR3 has 15 residues. As DNA, the CDR3 is TGTGCCAGTAGTAGGGGACAGGGGGGTAGTTCACCCCTCCACTTT. Translating gives CASSRGQGGSSPLHF.

This clone was seen only a few times. The CDR3 coding sequence is TGTGCCAGCAGCTTAGTTGGCCAGGGGGCCTTTTACGAGCAGTACTTC. Translation gives CASSLVGQGAFYEQYF. The V call is TRBV11-2, the J call TRBJ2-7, with 8 nucleotides matching TRBD1. The CDR3 length is 16 residues. Germline V gives CDR1 SGHAT, CDR2 FQNNGV. With 1 base clipped from V and 4 bases from J, the junction kept 9 bases outside the gene matches.

This chain joins TRBV27 and TRBJ1-1, with D perhaps matching TRBD1 (6 bases). The ends were cut back, 10 bases at V and 1 base at J, with 10 bases in the middle. Germline V gives CDR1 MNHEY, CDR2 SMNVEV (reference sequence). CDR3 size: 12 residues. The CDR3 loop is CANMTGNTEAFF. The CDR3, as DNA: TGTGCCAACATGACAGGGAACACTGAAGCTTTCTTT.

This clone occurred a few times. The chain combines TRBV27 with TRBJ1-3, with TRBD1 as a possible D gene (5 bases). CDR3 length equals 13 residues. CDR1 is MNHEY and CDR2 is SMNVEV in the germline V gene (reference sequence). The V end lost 5 bases, the J end lost 7 bases, and 12 bases lay between the germline ends. The CDR3 nucleotides read TGTGCCAGCAGTCTCAGGGATGGGAACACCATATATTTT. This sequence encodes CASSLRDGNTIYF.

V gene TRBV7-3 combines with J gene TRBJ1-1; the match to TRBD1 covers 8 bases. Germline V CDR1 and CDR2: SGHTA, FQGTGA. The CDR3 contains 14 residues. V shed 2 bases and J 1 base; nucleotides not matched to a gene: 0. CDR3: CASSLGTGNTEAFF. The CDR3, as DNA: TGTGCCAGCAGCTTAGGGACAGGGAACACTGAAGCTTTCTTT.

The genes are TRBV5-1 and TRBJ2-7; D may be TRBD1 (6 bases). Germline loops: CDR1 SGHRS, CDR2 YFSETQ. The CDR3 runs 13 residues. Trimming shortened V by 3 bases and J by 4 bases, and 11 bases separated the two germline ends. DNA for the CDR3: TGCGCCAGCAGCTCCGACAGGACGTACGAGCAGTACTTC. The encoded protein is CASSSDRTYEQYF. The whole variable domain, filled in from reference TRBV5-1 and TRBJ2-7, reads KAGVTQTPRYLIKTRGQQVTLSCSPISGHRSVSWYQQTPGQGLQFLFEYFSETQRNKGNFPGRFSGRQFSNSRSEMNVSTLELGDSALYLCASSSDRTYEQYFGPGTRLTVT.

The rearrangement joins TRBV10-3 to TRBJ1-2, with a possible D match to TRBD1 (6 bases). The germline gives CDR1 ENHRY, CDR2 SYGVKD. This CDR3 is 14 amino acids long. Trimming took off 7 bases at V and 5 bases at J, with 17 bases between the two ends. DNA of the CDR3: TGTGCCATCACTGAAGGGACACCCCGATATGGCTACACCTTC. Protein: CAITEGTPRYGYTF.

The chain is built from TRBV7-9 and TRBJ1-4; a possible D gene is TRBD1 (5 bases). V was shortened by 5 bases and J by 7 bases, with 11 bases between the two germline ends. The CDR3 runs to 13 residues. The germline gives CDR1 SEHNR, CDR2 FQNEAQ (reference sequence). The CDR3 sequence: CASSAVGGEKLFF. The DNA for the CDR3 is TGTGCCAGCAGCGCGGTCGGGGGTGAAAAACTGTTTTTT.

J is TRBJ2-3 and V is TRBV27; 7 nucleotides match TRBD1. This CDR3 is 15 amino acids long. Germline V gene lookup returns CDR1 MNHEY and CDR2 SMNVEV (reference sequence). The ends lost 4 bases at V and 3 bases at J; junction bases unmatched: 7. CDR3 coding DNA: TGTGCCAGCAGTTCGTTGACAGGGCAGACAGATACGCAGTATTTT. Amino acid sequence: CASSSLTGQTDTQYF.

The chain's CDR3 is CASSPASGGTDTQYF. CDR3 DNA sequence: TGTGCCAGCTCACCAGCTAGCGGGGGGACAGATACGCAGTATTTT. The rearrangement uses TRBV18 and TRBJ2-3, with TRBD2 matching over 11 bases. Losses at the gene ends were 2 bases for V and 3 bases for J; bases not matched to a gene: 1. The CDR3 is 15 residues long. Looked up from germline, CDR1 is KGHSH and CDR2 is LQKENI. The variable domain in full, with the rest retrieved from reference TRBV18 and TRBJ2-3, is NAGVMQNPRHLVRRRGQEARLRCSPMKGHSHVYWYRQLPEEGLKFMVYLQKENIIDESGMPKERFSAEFPKEGPSILRIQQVVRGDSAAYFCASSPASGGTDTQYFGPGTRLTVL.

This clone was detected once. J is TRBJ2-1 and V is TRBV11-2; D is undetermined. V was cut by 5 bases and J by 7 bases, with 9 bases left in between. This CDR3 contains 12 residues. Germline CDR1 reads SGHAT; CDR2 reads FQNNGV. The DNA of the CDR3 is TGTGCCAGCAGCAGATGGGCAAATGAGCAGTTCTTC. Its translation is CASSRWANEQFF.

The chain links TRBV5-1 to TRBJ1-2, with D maybe TRBD1 (5 bases). Germline CDR1 and CDR2: SGHRS and YFSETQ. The CDR3 runs to 15 residues. V lost 4 bases and J 2 bases, leaving 15 bases between the germline ends. The CDR3 nucleotides are TGCGCCAGCAGCGTTGACAGTATCCCAAACTATGGCTACACCTTC. Amino acids: CASSVDSIPNYGYTF.

This clone has just a few counts. V is TRBV19 and J is TRBJ1-1; D not resolved. Germline V lookup: CDR1 LNHDA, CDR2 SQIVND (reference sequence). The CDR3 is 16 residues long. V gave up 7 bases and J gave up 0 bases, with 18 bases separating them. CDR3 sequence reads: CASIPSAGVLNTEAFF. The CDR3 DNA follows: TGTGCCAGTATCCCTTCAGCCGGGGTTTTGAACACTGAAGCTTTCTTT. Full variable domain (outside the CDR3, taken from reference TRBV19 and TRBJ1-1): DGGITQSPKYLFRKEGQNVTLSCEQNLNHDAMYWYRQDPGQGLRLIYYSQIVNDFQKGDIAEGYSVSREKKESFPLTVTSAQKNPTAFYLCASIPSAGVLNTEAFFGQGTRLTVV.

On this clone: A read error is possible here, since a much larger clone lies one base away. The J gene is TRBJ1-2, the V gene TRBV4-1, with TRBD1 matching 10 bases. The CDR3 has 14 amino acids. J gave up 4 bases and V 1 base, and 0 bases lay outside the gene matches. CDR1 and CDR2 (germline): MGHRA, YSYEKL. The CDR3 loop is CASSQGQGAYGYTF. CDR3 coding DNA: TGCGCCAGCAGCCAAGGACAGGGGGCCTATGGCTACACCTTC.

In its sample, this clone was seen many times. V usage is TRBV5-1 and J usage is TRBJ1-1, with 8 bases lining up with TRBD1. Trimming removed 5 bases from V and 1 base from J; junction bases left unmatched: 4. The germline V gene has CDR1 SGHRS and CDR2 YFSETQ. The CDR3 is 14 amino acids. This CDR3 reads CASRLGQGNTEAFF. Here the CDR3 DNA reads TGCGCCAGCAGGCTCGGACAGGGGAACACTGAAGCTTTCTTT.

The J gene is TRBJ1-1, the V gene TRBV6-5; 7 bases agree with TRBD1. The CDR3 contains 12 residues. In germline, CDR1 is MNHEY, CDR2 SVGAGI. J was trimmed by 3 bases and V by 6 bases; bases with no gene match: 1. The CDR3 DNA sequence: TGTGCCAGCAGGGGACAGTACACTGAAGCTTTCTTT. Translating it yields CASRGQYTEAFF.

The CDR3 here is CASSLDRGRSNQPQHF. The CDR3 DNA reads as TGTGCCAGCAGCCTCGACAGGGGGCGAAGCAATCAGCCCCAGCATTTT. The chain joins TRBV2 to TRBJ1-5; 10 nucleotides line up with TRBD1. This CDR3 comprises 16 residues. Trimming at V came to 6 bases and at J to 1 base, leaving 6 bases not matched to a gene. Germline CDR1 SNHLY, CDR2 FYNNEI.